A single sample is the source of the 4 T cell receptor beta chains below, sequenced in a study of CD8+ T cells in alopecia areata. Following extraction, RNA underwent reverse transcription to cDNA, which served as the sequencing template. TCRdb's table, derived via immunoSEQ multiplex PCR, lists solely in-frame clones and lacks some. The sample holds more than 95,000 clones; more than 35% are singletons and the top ten take 1% to 1.5%. The material sequenced was CD4+ T cells sorted from blood. These receptors were obtained from a human donor with alopecia areata.

This clone was recorded many times. The V and J genes are TRBV7-9 and TRBJ2-1, with 8 bases lining up with TRBD2. CDR1 SEHNR and CDR2 FQNEAQ come from the germline V gene (reference sequence). This CDR3 contains 14 residues. The trim removed 2 bases at V and 7 bases at J, leaving 4 bases unmatched. The CDR3 nucleotides read TGTGCCAGCAGCTTACGACTAGCGTGGAATGAGCAGTTCTTC. This sequence encodes CASSLRLAWNEQFF. Full variable domain (missing parts from reference TRBV7-9 and TRBJ2-1): DTGVSQNPRHKITKRGQNVTFRCDPISEHNRLYWYRQTLGQGPEFLTYFQNEAQLEKSRLLSDRFSAERPKGSFSTLEIQRTEQGDSAMYLCASSLRLAWNEQFFGPGTRLTVL.

In its sample, this clone was seen once. This chain links TRBV7-9 with TRBJ2-7; 11 bases align to TRBD2. The V and J ends lost 6 bases and 4 bases, in that order; junction bases with no gene match: 5. The CDR3 has 14 residues. Germline lookup yields CDR1 SEHNR and CDR2 FQNEAQ (reference sequence). DNA of the CDR3: TGTGCCAGCAGTTGGGCTAGCGGGAGGTACGAGCAGTACTTC. Translated, it gives CASSWASGRYEQYF.

This clone was detected once. This rearrangement joins TRBV18 to TRBJ2-7; either TRBD1 or TRBD2 may supply D (6 bases each). The CDR3 is made up of 14 amino acids. The V gene lost 3 bases and the J gene lost 5 bases, with 14 bases spanning the gap. Germline assignment: CDR1 KGHSH and CDR2 LQKENI. CDR3 sequence: CASSPAGHTNEQYF. In nucleotides, the CDR3 is TGTGCCAGCTCACCTGCGGGACACACCAACGAGCAGTACTTC.

The rearrangement joins TRBV30 to TRBJ1-2, with 7 bases that match TRBD1. The CDR3 length is 13 residues. With 0 bases clipped from V and 8 bases from J, the junction kept 6 bases outside the gene matches. Germline V lookup: CDR1 GTSNPN, CDR2 SVGIG (reference sequence). The CDR3 DNA sequence: TGTGCCTGGAGTGTAGGGCAGGGGGGAGGCTACACCTTC. It translates to CAWSVGQGGGYTF.